What follows are 20 T cell receptor beta chains derived from one specimen sequenced in a study of beta chain features in type 1 diabetes. Study results and caveats: Shortening that was moderate but significant affected the TCRB CDR3s of Type 1 diabetes patients in all four CD4+ subsets.

No antigen has been identified for these receptors. Of the isolated RNA, all was reverse transcribed, and so the sequenced material was expressed TCRB transcripts. Sequenced by immunoSEQ multiplex PCR; TCRdb stores in-frame clones only, minus some. The table lists a few hundred thousand clones, roughly 25% of them singletons. Sequenced material: naive CD4+ T cells from blood. The receptors derive from a woman in her 30s with type 1 diabetes.

This clone was observed a handful of times. In DNA, the CDR3 is TGTGCCAGCAGCGGCCCTGGGGGGGGCACTGAAGCTTTCTTT. Translation: CASSGPGGGTEAFF. V gene TRBV7-9 combines with J gene TRBJ1-1, with a tentative D call TRBD1 (5 bases). Per germline, CDR1 SEHNR and CDR2 FQNEAQ (reference sequence). This CDR3 contains 14 residues. V was shortened by 5 bases and J by 4 bases, with 14 bases between the two germline ends.

This clone was seen a few times. This rearrangement joins TRBV29-1 to TRBJ1-1, with D perhaps matching TRBD1 (6 bases). Looked up from germline, CDR1 is SQVTM and CDR2 is ANQGSEA. With 5 bases removed from V and 8 bases from J, the gap between germline ends came to 18 bases. The CDR3 is 13 residues long. The DNA for the CDR3 is TGCAGCGTTCGGGCAACAGGGATTTCCGAAGCTTTCTTT. It yields the protein CSVRATGISEAFF.

The chain has TRBV29-1 and TRBJ2-7, with D possibly TRBD2 on 6 matching bases. Trimming shortened V by 4 bases and J by 5 bases, and 12 bases separated the two germline ends. Germline CDR1 reads SQVTM; CDR2 reads ANQGSEA. The CDR3 loop spans 12 amino acids. CDR3 in amino acids: CSVVEGSDEQYF. As DNA, the CDR3 is TGCAGCGTTGTGGAGGGTAGCGACGAGCAGTACTTC.

CDR3 sequence: CASSRQGYGYTF. The CDR3 region has the DNA TGTGCCAGCAGCCGACAGGGTTATGGCTACACCTTC. The chain employs TRBV6-5 and TRBJ1-2, with 7 bases matching TRBD1. J was trimmed by 5 bases and V by 6 bases; bases with no gene match: 3. The length of the CDR3 is 12 residues. Looked up from germline, CDR1 is MNHEY and CDR2 is SVGAGI.

The CDR3, as DNA: TGTGCCTGGGGTTGGCACCAAGAGACCCAGTACTTC. Its translation: CAWGWHQETQYF. The rearrangement links TRBV30 to TRBJ2-5; unclear D gene. Germline values: CDR1 GTSNPN, CDR2 SVGIG (reference sequence). CDR3 length: 12 amino acids. Trimming removed 5 bases from V and 0 bases from J, with 7 bases in between.

The sample holds a few counts of this clone. The J gene is TRBJ2-3, the V gene TRBV7-9, with 7 positions matching TRBD2. The length of the CDR3 is 16 residues. Germline-derived CDR1 and CDR2 are SEHNR and FQNEAQ (reference sequence). Trimming took 5 bases from V and 3 from J; bases not matched to a gene: 11. CDR3 sequence (DNA): TGTGCCAGCAGCCCTGCCGAGCGGGATAATACAGATACGCAGTATTTT. This translates into CASSPAERDNTDTQYF.

V gene TRBV7-9 combines with J gene TRBJ1-2; D gene uncertain. Between the trimmed V and J ends, which lost 5 bases and 7 bases, there was a span of 17 bases. The germline CDR1 and CDR2 sequences are SEHNR and FQNEAQ (reference sequence). The CDR3 sequence is 14 residues long. The CDR3 loop reads CASSPQAVGFGYTF. CDR3 DNA: TGTGCCAGCAGCCCCCAAGCGGTGGGATTTGGCTACACCTTC.

The V call is TRBV7-3, the J call TRBJ2-7; D is ambiguous. There are 16 residues in the CDR3. The germline V and J ends were trimmed by 0 bases and 0 bases, with 12 bases remaining between them. CDR1 SGHTA and CDR2 FQGTGA come from the germline V gene. In nucleotides, the CDR3 is TGTGCCAGCAGCTTAACGGCCCCGTCCAGCTCCTACGAGCAGTACTTC. Its protein is CASSLTAPSSSYEQYF.

The chain joins TRBV4-1 to TRBJ1-5; 8 bases align to TRBD1. CDR3 length equals 16 residues. From germline, CDR1 is MGHRA and CDR2 YSYEKL. J lost 4 bases, V lost 2 bases, and 7 bases had no gene match. The CDR3 loop reads CASSQQGAGWNQPQHF. The CDR3, as DNA: TGCGCCAGCAGCCAACAGGGGGCCGGTTGGAATCAGCCCCAGCATTTT.

The CDR3 here is CASSSGGTAETYEQYF. The CDR3 bases are TGCGCCAGCAGCTCGGGAGGGACAGCCGAGACTTACGAGCAGTACTTC. The rearrangement joins TRBV5-1 to TRBJ2-7; maybe TRBD2 (8 bases). V was cut by 3 bases and J by 4 bases, with 20 bases left in between. Germline V gene lookup returns CDR1 SGHRS and CDR2 YFSETQ. The CDR3 is 16 residues long.

The chain couples TRBV13 to TRBJ2-5; TRBD1 matches 8 bases. Germline loops: CDR1 PRHDT, CDR2 FYEKMQ (reference sequence). The CDR3 extends over 16 amino acids. Trimming took 5 bases from V and 1 from J; bases not matched to a gene: 9. CDR3 DNA: TGTGCCAGCAGCATTCAGGGGGCGTTGGCCCAAGAGACCCAGTACTTC. This sequence encodes CASSIQGALAQETQYF.

This CDR3 reads CASEPRDRGPYGYTF. CDR3 nucleotides: TGTGCCAGTGAGCCCCGGGACAGGGGACCGTATGGCTACACCTTC. This chain connects TRBV19 to TRBJ1-2, with TRBD1 matching over 10 bases. Germline V gene sequence: CDR1 LNHDA, CDR2 SQIVND (reference sequence). The CDR3 has 15 amino acids. With 8 bases clipped from V and 5 bases from J, the junction kept 11 bases outside the gene matches.

This clone was counted a few times. The chain has TRBV9 and TRBJ2-1; 7 bases are a match to TRBD1. CDR1 is SGDLS, CDR2 YYNGEE, per germline. The CDR3 is made up of 15 amino acids. The J segment lost 1 base and the V segment lost 3 bases, leaving 4 bases of the junction unmatched. This CDR3 reads CASSGNRGSYNEQFF. The DNA for the CDR3 is TGTGCCAGCAGCGGCAACAGGGGTTCCTACAATGAGCAGTTCTTC.

This clone was counted a few times. The rearrangement joins TRBV7-3 to TRBJ2-1, with 8 bases that match TRBD1. This CDR3 contains 15 residues. CDR1 SGHTA and CDR2 FQGTGA come from the germline V gene. V lost 6 bases to trimming and J lost 4 bases; unmatched junction nucleotides: 8. The CDR3: CASSHGQGTYNEQFF. The CDR3 DNA sequence: TGTGCCAGCAGTCATGGACAGGGAACGTACAATGAGCAGTTCTTC.

This clone was picked up a small number of times. The chain joins TRBV5-4 to TRBJ2-1; TRBD2 is a possible D gene (6 bases). CDR3 length: 15 amino acids. V shed 4 bases and J shed 2 bases, with 13 bases lying between them. Per germline, CDR1 SGHNT and CDR2 YYREEE (reference sequence). The CDR3 sequence is CASSPGTSPYNEQFF. The CDR3 DNA sequence: TGTGCCAGCAGCCCCGGGACTTCCCCCTACAATGAGCAGTTCTTC.

The sample holds a few counts of this clone. This chain uses TRBV9 with TRBJ1-2; possibly TRBD1 for D (5 bases). The V end lost 0 bases, the J end lost 3 bases, and 12 bases lay between the germline ends. This CDR3 contains 15 residues. Germline V gene data show CDR1 as SGDLS and CDR2 as YYNGEE. Here the CDR3 DNA reads TGTGCCAGCAGCGTAGTTGGCAGGGAGGACTATGGCTACACCTTC. As protein: CASSVVGREDYGYTF.

This clone appeared a few times. The chain links TRBV18 to TRBJ2-4; D is unclear. V lost 0 bases and J lost 9, with 12 bases in between. Germline V gene sequence: CDR1 KGHSH, CDR2 LQKENI. The CDR3 totals 14 residues. The CDR3 DNA reads TGTGCCAGCTCACCACCGGCAGGTCAAGGCATTCAGTACTTC. Encoded protein: CASSPPAGQGIQYF.

The rearrangement uses TRBV5-1 and TRBJ1-5; unclear D gene. Germline loops: CDR1 SGHRS, CDR2 YFSETQ. V was trimmed by 0 bases and J by 0 bases, leaving 7 bases between them. This CDR3 is built from 15 residues. DNA for the CDR3: TGCGCCAGCAGCTTGGAATCGGGTAGCAATCAGCCCCAGCATTTT. It yields the protein CASSLESGSNQPQHF.

This clone appeared a few times. V is TRBV29-1 and J is TRBJ1-2; D ambiguous. This CDR3 is built from 14 residues. Germline V gene lookup returns CDR1 SQVTM and CDR2 ANQGSEA. V lost 4 bases, J lost 2 bases, and 14 bases lay in between. The CDR3 sequence is CSVVGSPDNYGYTF. The CDR3 DNA follows: TGCAGCGTTGTGGGCAGTCCTGACAACTATGGCTACACCTTC. The complete variable domain, with remaining parts taken from reference TRBV29-1 and TRBJ1-2, reads SAVISQKPSRDICQRGTSLTIQCQVDSQVTMMFWYRQQPGQSLTLIATANQGSEATYESGFVIDKFPISRPNLTFSTLTVSNMSPEDSSIYLCSVVGSPDNYGYTFGSGTRLTVV.

The gene calls are TRBV25-1 and TRBJ2-3; 8 bases map to TRBD2. This CDR3 contains 13 residues. Germline CDR1 is MGHDK and CDR2 is SYGVNS. Trimming cost V 4 bases and J 7 bases; bases outside gene matches: 4. The CDR3 DNA reads as TGTGCCAGCAGTGGGATAGCGGGACATACGCAGTATTTT. It translates to CASSGIAGHTQYF.